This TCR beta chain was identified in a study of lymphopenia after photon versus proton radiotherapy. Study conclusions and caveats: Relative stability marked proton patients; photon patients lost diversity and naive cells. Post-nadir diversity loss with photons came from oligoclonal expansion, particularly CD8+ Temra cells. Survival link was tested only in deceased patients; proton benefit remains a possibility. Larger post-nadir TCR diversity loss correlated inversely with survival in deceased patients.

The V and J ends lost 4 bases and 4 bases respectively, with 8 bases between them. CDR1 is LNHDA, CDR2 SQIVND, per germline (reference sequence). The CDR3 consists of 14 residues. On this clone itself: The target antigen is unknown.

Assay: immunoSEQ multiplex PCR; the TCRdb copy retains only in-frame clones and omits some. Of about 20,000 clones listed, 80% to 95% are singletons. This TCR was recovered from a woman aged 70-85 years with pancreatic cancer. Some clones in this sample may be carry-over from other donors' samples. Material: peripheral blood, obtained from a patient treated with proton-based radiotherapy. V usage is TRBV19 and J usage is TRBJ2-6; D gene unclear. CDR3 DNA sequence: TGTGCCAGTAGTAGGGATCCCGGGGCCAACGTCCTGACTTTC. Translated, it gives CASSRDPGANVLTF. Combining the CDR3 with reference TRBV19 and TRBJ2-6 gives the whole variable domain DGGITQSPKYLFRKEGQNVTLSCEQNLNHDAMYWYRQDPGQGLRLIYYSQIVNDFQKGDIAEGYSVSREKKESFPLTVTSAQKNPTAFYLCASSRDPGANVLTFGAGSRLTVL.